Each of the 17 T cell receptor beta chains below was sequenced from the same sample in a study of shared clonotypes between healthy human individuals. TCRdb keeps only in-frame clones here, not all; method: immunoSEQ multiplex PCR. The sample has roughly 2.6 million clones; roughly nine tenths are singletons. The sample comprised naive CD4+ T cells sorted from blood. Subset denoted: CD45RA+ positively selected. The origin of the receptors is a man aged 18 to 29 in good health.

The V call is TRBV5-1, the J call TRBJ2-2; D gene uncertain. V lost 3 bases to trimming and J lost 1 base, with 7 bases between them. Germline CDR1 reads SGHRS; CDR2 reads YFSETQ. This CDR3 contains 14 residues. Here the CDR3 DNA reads TGCGCCAGCAGCTCCGTATTGAACACCGGGGAGCTGTTTTTT. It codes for CASSSVLNTGELFF. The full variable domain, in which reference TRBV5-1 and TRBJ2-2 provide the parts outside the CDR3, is KAGVTQTPRYLIKTRGQQVTLSCSPISGHRSVSWYQQTPGQGLQFLFEYFSETQRNKGNFPGRFSGRQFSNSRSEMNVSTLELGDSALYLCASSSVLNTGELFFGEGSRLTVL.

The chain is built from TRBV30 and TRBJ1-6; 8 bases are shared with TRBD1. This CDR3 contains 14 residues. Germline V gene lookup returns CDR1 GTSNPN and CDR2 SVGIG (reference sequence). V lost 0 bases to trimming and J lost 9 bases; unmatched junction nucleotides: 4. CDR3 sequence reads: CAWSVQGGLSPLHF. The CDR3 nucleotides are TGTGCCTGGAGTGTACAGGGGGGTCTTTCACCCCTCCACTTT.

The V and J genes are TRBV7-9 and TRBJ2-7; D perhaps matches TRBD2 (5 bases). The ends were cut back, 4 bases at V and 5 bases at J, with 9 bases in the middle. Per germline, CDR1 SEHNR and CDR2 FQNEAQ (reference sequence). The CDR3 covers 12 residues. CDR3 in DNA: TGTGCCAGCAGCTCCGGGGAAGACGAGCAGTACTTC. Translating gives CASSSGEDEQYF.

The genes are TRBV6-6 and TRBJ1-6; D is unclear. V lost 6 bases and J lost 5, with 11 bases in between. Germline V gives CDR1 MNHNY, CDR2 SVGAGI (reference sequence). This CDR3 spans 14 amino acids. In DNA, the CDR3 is TGTGCCAGCAGAACGGACGGAGATAATTCACCCCTCCACTTT. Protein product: CASRTDGDNSPLHF.

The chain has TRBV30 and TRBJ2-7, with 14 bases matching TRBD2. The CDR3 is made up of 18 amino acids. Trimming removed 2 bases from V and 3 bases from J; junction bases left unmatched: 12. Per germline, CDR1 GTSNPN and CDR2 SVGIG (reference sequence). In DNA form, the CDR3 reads TGTGCCTGGAGTAACAAAGGGACTAGCGGGAGAGGGGACTACGAGCAGTACTTC. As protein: CAWSNKGTSGRGDYEQYF.

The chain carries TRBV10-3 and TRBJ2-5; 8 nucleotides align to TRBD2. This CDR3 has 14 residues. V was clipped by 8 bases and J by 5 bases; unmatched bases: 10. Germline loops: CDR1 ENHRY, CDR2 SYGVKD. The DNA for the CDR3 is TGTGCCATCCGCCCGGGACTAGACGTTGAGACCCAGTACTTC. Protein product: CAIRPGLDVETQYF.

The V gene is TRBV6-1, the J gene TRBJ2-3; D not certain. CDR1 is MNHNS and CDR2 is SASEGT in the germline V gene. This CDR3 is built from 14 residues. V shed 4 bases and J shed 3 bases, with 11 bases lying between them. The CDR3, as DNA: TGTGCCAGCAGTGCCGACATCTTTACAGATACGCAGTATTTT. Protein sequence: CASSADIFTDTQYF.

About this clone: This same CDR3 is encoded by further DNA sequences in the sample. The CDR3 DNA reads as TGTGCCAGCAGTTCCCCGGGTGGGGAGCAGTTCTTC. Translated, it gives CASSSPGGEQFF. The gene calls are TRBV6-5 and TRBJ2-1; D uncertain. V lost 4 bases and J 10 bases, leaving 11 bases between the germline ends. The CDR3 totals 12 residues. Germline CDR1 MNHEY, CDR2 SVGAGI.

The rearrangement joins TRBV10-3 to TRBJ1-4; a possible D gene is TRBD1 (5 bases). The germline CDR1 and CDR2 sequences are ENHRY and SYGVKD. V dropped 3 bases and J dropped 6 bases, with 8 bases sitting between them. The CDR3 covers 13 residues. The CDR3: CAISDGGDEKLFF. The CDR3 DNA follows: TGTGCCATCAGTGATGGGGGTGATGAAAAACTGTTTTTT.

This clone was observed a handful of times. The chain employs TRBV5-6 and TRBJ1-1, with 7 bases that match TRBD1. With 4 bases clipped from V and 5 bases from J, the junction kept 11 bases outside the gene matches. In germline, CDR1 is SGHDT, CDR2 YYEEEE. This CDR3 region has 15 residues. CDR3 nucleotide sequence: TGTGCCAGCAGCCCCGGACAGGTCGCGGGAACTGAAGCTTTCTTT. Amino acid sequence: CASSPGQVAGTEAFF.

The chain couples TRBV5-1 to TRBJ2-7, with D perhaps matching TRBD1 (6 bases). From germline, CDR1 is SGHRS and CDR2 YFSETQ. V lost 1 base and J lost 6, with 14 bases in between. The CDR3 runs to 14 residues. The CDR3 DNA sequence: TGCGCCAGCAGCTTGAGGCCACAAGGGGGCGAGCAGTACTTC. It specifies CASSLRPQGGEQYF.

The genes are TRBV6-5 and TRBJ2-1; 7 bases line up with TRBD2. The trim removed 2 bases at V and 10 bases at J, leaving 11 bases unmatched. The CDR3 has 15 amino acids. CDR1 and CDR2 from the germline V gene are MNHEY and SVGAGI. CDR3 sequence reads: CASSYRTMTGGEQFF. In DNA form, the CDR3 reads TGTGCCAGCAGTTACCGAACCATGACCGGGGGGGAGCAGTTCTTC.

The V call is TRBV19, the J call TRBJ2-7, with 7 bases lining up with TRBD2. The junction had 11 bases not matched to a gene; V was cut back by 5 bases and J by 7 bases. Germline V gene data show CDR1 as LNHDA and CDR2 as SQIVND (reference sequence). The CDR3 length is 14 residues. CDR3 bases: TGTGCCAGTAGTCTTGAGGGAGGGAGAGGAGAGCAGTACTTC. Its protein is CASSLEGGRGEQYF. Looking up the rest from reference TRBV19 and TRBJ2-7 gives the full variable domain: DGGITQSPKYLFRKEGQNVTLSCEQNLNHDAMYWYRQDPGQGLRLIYYSQIVNDFQKGDIAEGYSVSREKKESFPLTVTSAQKNPTAFYLCASSLEGGRGEQYFGPGTRLTVT.

The CDR3 sequence is CASSSPGLAGGSYNEQFF. DNA for the CDR3: TGTGCCAGCAGTTCCCCGGGACTAGCGGGAGGCTCCTACAATGAGCAGTTCTTC. The chain joins TRBV5-6 to TRBJ2-1, with 15 positions matching TRBD2. The trim removed 5 bases at V and 0 bases at J, leaving 6 bases unmatched. The CDR3 runs 18 residues. The V gene's germline CDR1 is SGHDT and CDR2 YYEEEE.

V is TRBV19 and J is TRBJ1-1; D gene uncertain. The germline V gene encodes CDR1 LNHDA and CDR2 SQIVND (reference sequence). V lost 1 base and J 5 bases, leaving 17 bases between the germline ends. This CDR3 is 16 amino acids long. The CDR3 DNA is TGTGCCAGTAGTATAGGGAGGGAATGGGGTCGGACTGAAGCTTTCTTT. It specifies CASSIGREWGRTEAFF. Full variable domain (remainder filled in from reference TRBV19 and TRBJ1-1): DGGITQSPKYLFRKEGQNVTLSCEQNLNHDAMYWYRQDPGQGLRLIYYSQIVNDFQKGDIAEGYSVSREKKESFPLTVTSAQKNPTAFYLCASSIGREWGRTEAFFGQGTRLTVV.

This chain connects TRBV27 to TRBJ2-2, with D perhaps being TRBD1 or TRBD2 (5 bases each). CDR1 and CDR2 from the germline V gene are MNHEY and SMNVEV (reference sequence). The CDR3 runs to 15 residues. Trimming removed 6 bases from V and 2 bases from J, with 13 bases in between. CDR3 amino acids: CASRGTEKNTGELFF. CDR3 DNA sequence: TGTGCCAGCAGAGGGACGGAGAAAAACACCGGGGAGCTGTTTTTT.

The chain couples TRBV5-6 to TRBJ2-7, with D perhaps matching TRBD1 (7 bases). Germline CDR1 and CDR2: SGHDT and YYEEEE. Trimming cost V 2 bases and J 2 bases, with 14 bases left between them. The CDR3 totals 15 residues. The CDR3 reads CASSFGGTATYEQYF. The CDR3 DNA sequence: TGTGCCAGCAGCTTTGGGGGGACAGCCACCTACGAGCAGTACTTC.